This TCR beta chain was retrieved from a study of shared clonotypes between healthy human individuals. In the sorted-subset replicate PCRs, 150 to 200 ng DNA, 30,000 or so T cell genomes, was used. Repertoires were generated with immunoSEQ multiplex PCR, while TCRdb's copy carries only in-frame clones and drops some. The sample carries about 2.4 million clones, approximately 94% recorded once. Germline CDR1 and CDR2: SGHDT and YYEEEE. This CDR3 contains 15 residues. V lost 4 bases and J lost 2, with 14 bases in between. This sequence was found in a man between 18 and 35 years old in good health. Some clones in this sample may be carry-over from other donors' samples. Sequencing was done on a sample of naive CD4+ T cells from PBMCs. Subset given: CD45RA+ positively selected. V is TRBV5-6 and J is TRBJ2-3; D is perhaps TRBD2 (5 bases). As DNA, the CDR3 is TGTGCCAGCAGCGCCTTTACTAGAGACACAGATACGCAGTATTTT. Translation: CASSAFTRDTDTQYF.